This TCR beta chain emerged from a study of a mutant IDH1 vaccine in newly diagnosed glioma. In the case of this clone: Its target is unknown.

This CDR3 comprises 12 residues. Trimming left V 5 bases short and J 4 bases short, with 8 bases between. The germline V gene has CDR1 MNHNS and CDR2 SASEGT. Time point indicated: week 35, safety follow-up. In the vaccine, a single dose held 300 ug of the mutant IDH1 20-mer peptide, along with topical imiquimod. The donor cohort comprised cases of new WHO grade 3 or 4 IDH1-mutant, ATRX-lost astrocytoma. Clones were read by immunoSEQ multiplex PCR, and TCRdb kept only the in-frame ones, dropping some. Of roughly 68,000 clones in the sample, roughly 74% are singletons; the top ten hold roughly 4.3%. The chain uses TRBV6-1 and TRBJ1-2, with D possibly being TRBD1 (5 bases). The source was PBMCs, collected from a glioma patient whose treatment included an IDH1 peptide vaccine. This sequence was found in a man aged 50 or older with glioma. CDR3 region: CASSLGGYGYTF. The DNA of the CDR3 is TGTGCCAGCAGTTTGGGGGGCTATGGCTACACCTTC.